These 27 T cell receptor beta chains originate from one sample sequenced in a study of CD8+ T cells in alopecia areata. RNA was isolated and reverse transcribed to cDNA, the sequencing template. Libraries were prepared by immunoSEQ multiplex PCR; TCRdb keeps only in-frame clonotypes and omits some of them. Listed for the sample are roughly 110,000 clones, none seen a single time. The sample was lesional skin. These receptors all come from a C3H/HeJ mouse with alopecia areata. Strain haplotype at MHC: H2-k.

As for this clone: Mouse germline and gene names are used. The CDR3 is cut off 4 residues early in the read; its end comes from the germline J gene. The chain recombines TRBV13-3 with TRBJ2-7; tentatively, D is TRBD1 (7 bases). The CDR3 is 13 amino acids. The V gene's germline CDR1 is NNHDY and CDR2 SYVADS. The CDR3 bases that were read are TGTGCCAGCAGGAGAGGGGGCGCTTAT. Translated: CASRRGGAY. The entire CDR3 protein reads CASRRGGAYEQYF.

This clone was observed a few times. Here the gene names and germline are mouse. The read ends 4 residues early relative to the CDR3; the germline J gene fills the gap. V usage is TRBV16 and J usage is TRBJ2-2, with D possibly being TRBD1 (6 bases). Germline CDR1 reads SGHSA; CDR2 reads FRNQAP. There are 18 residues in the CDR3. Trimming took off 0 bases at V and 0 bases at J, with 14 bases between the two ends. The CDR3 loop is CASSLETGRASNTGQLYF. The sequenced CDR3 bases are TGTGCAAGCAGCTTAGAAACAGGGAGGGCATCAAACACCGGG. The entire variable domain, with the rest obtained from reference TRBV16 and TRBJ2-2, is as follows: NAGVIQTPRHKVTGKGQEATLWCEPISGHSAVFWYRQTIVQGLEFLTYFRNQAPIDDSGMPKERFSAQMPNQSHSTLKIQSTQPQDSAVYLCASSLETGRASNTGQLYFGEGSKLTVL.

This clone was observed a handful of times. The listed genes are named as in mouse. Read data end 4 residues before the CDR3 end; the end is taken from the germline J gene. The chain joins TRBV13-3 to TRBJ1-4; D gene ambiguous. The V and J ends lost 3 bases and 4 bases respectively, with 7 bases between them. Germline CDR1 is NNHDY and CDR2 is SYVADS. This CDR3 has 13 amino acids. Incomplete CDR3 DNA: TGTGCCAGCAGTGTTTACAGCAACGAA. Translating it yields CASSVYSNE. The whole CDR3 sequence is CASSVYSNERLFF.

This clone occurred a few times. Genes and germline come from the mouse. The DNA ends 4 residues before the CDR3 does, and the rest of the CDR3 is filled in from the germline J gene. The V and J genes are TRBV19 and TRBJ2-1; D perhaps matches TRBD1 (6 bases). Germline V gene lookup returns CDR1 FNHDT and CDR2 SITEND (reference sequence). The length of the CDR3 is 14 residues. Trimming removed 4 bases at V and 0 bases at J, with 8 bases between. The CDR3 sequence is CASSRTANYAEQFF. CDR3 DNA (partial): TGTGCCAGCAGTCGGACAGCTAACTATGCT. The full variable domain, rest sourced from reference TRBV19 and TRBJ2-1, is GGIITQTPKFLIGQEGQKLTLKCQQNFNHDTMYWYRQDSGKGLRLIYYSITENDLQKGDLSEGYDASREKKSSFSLTVTSAQKNEMAVFLCASSRTANYAEQFFGPGTRLTVL.

Ten or more counts support this clone. Mouse gene names apply. The CDR3 end is not reached by the read, which stops 4 residues before it; the germline J gene fills it in. The chain links TRBV13-3 to TRBJ2-5; tentative D call: TRBD1 (6 bases). V was cut by 5 bases and J by 3 bases, with 13 bases left in between. The CDR3 consists of 14 residues. Germline CDR1 NNHDY, CDR2 SYVADS. The part of the CDR3 DNA that was read is TGTGCCAGCAGAGCCCCGGGACAACAAGAC. Protein sequence: CASRAPGQQD. The full CDR3 is CASRAPGQQDTQYF.

Comments on this clone: Gene names and germline refer to mouse. The CDR3 end is not reached by the read, which stops 4 residues before it; the germline J gene fills it in. The chain combines TRBV14 with TRBJ1-2; 12 bases agree with TRBD1. With V trimmed by 2 bases and J by 2 bases, 1 base remained unmatched. Germline CDR1 SGHDT, CDR2 FRDEAV. The CDR3 length is 15 residues. CDR3 sequence: CASSLGTGGNSDYTF. Incomplete CDR3 DNA: TGTGCCAGCAGTTTAGGGACAGGGGGCAACTCC.

A few counts support this clone. Gene names are mouse gene names. The read is 4 residues too short to cover the CDR3 end, so that end is filled in from the germline J gene. This rearrangement joins TRBV17 to TRBJ2-5, with D maybe TRBD2 (6 bases). The CDR3 length is 15 residues. CDR1 is MNHDT, CDR2 YYDKIL, per germline. CDR3 bases read: TGTGCTAGCAGTAGAGATAGCCGGGGGGAAGAC. Translating gives CASSRDSRGED. Given in full, the CDR3 is CASSRDSRGEDTQYF.

Worth noting for this clone: The genes are named according to mouse. The read finishes 4 residues shy of the CDR3 end, and the germline J gene is used to complete it. The chain combines TRBV13-3 with TRBJ2-3, with 8 bases identical to TRBD1. This CDR3 has 16 amino acids. J gave up 0 bases and V 7 bases, and 10 bases lay outside the gene matches. Per the germline V gene, CDR1 is NNHDY and CDR2 is SYVADS. The CDR3 spells CASDGDRRSSAETLYF. The sequenced part of the CDR3 DNA is TGTGCCAGCGATGGGGACAGGAGGTCTAGTGCAGAA.

This clone showed up just a few times. Gene names refer to mouse genes. The read halts 4 residues ahead of the CDR3 end, with the missing end drawn from the germline J gene. V and J are TRBV1 and TRBJ1-4; tentative D call: TRBD1 (5 bases). This CDR3 has 14 residues. In germline, CDR1 is NSQYPW, CDR2 LRSPGD (reference sequence). The CDR3 here is CTCTGRQGGERLFF. The covered CDR3 bases are TGCACCTGCACCGGCAGGCAGGGAGGCGAA.

This clone was detected a few times. Germline and genes: mouse. The CDR3 end is not reached by the read, which stops 4 residues before it; the germline J gene fills it in. The chain joins TRBV19 to TRBJ1-1, with 8 bases identical to TRBD1. Germline V gene data show CDR1 as FNHDT and CDR2 as SITEND (reference sequence). After removal of 1 base from V and 4 bases from J, the junction contained 6 bases not matched to a gene. This CDR3 spans 15 amino acids. CDR3 protein: CASSIPGGAGTEVFF. CDR3 bases read: TGTGCCAGCAGTATACCAGGGGGCGCCGGCACA.

Comments on this clone: At one boundary the junction diverges from the germline segment, which might be a read error. The gene names given are mouse names. The read ends 4 residues before the CDR3 terminus; that terminus is restored from the germline J gene. This chain links TRBV13-1 with TRBJ2-1; D may be TRBD1 (5 bases). Germline loops: CDR1 NSHNY, CDR2 SYGAGN. This CDR3 is 15 amino acids long. The chain's CDR3 is CSSSDGQINYAEQFF. The sequenced CDR3 bases are TGTTCCAGCAGTGATGGACAAATTAACTATGCT.

Only a few counts were recorded for this clone. Gene names refer to mouse genes. The DNA ends 4 residues before the CDR3 does, and the rest of the CDR3 is filled in from the germline J gene. The rearrangement joins TRBV29 to TRBJ2-7; maybe TRBD1 (6 bases). This CDR3 contains 12 residues. Looked up from germline, CDR1 is MSHET and CDR2 is SYDVDS. CDR3 residues: CASTRDKYEQYF. CDR3 DNA (partial): TGTGCTAGCACCAGGGACAAGTAT.

With respect to this clone: Gene names are mouse gene names. CDR3 bases read: TGTGCCAGCGGTGATGACAGGGTAGAC. Encoded protein: CASGDDRVD. The CDR3 in full is CASGDDRVDTQYF. The V gene is TRBV13-2, the J gene TRBJ2-5; maybe TRBD1 (6 bases). The sequenced fragment ends 4 residues before the CDR3 boundary, so the rest is inferred from the germline J gene. CDR3 length: 13 residues. The germline gives CDR1 NNHNN, CDR2 SYGAGS (reference sequence).

This clone was observed a handful of times. Gene names follow the mouse nomenclature. CDR3 bases read: TGCACCTGCAGTAAACAGGCGACA. It translates to CTCSKQAT. The whole CDR3 protein reads CTCSKQATEVFF. The gene calls are TRBV1 and TRBJ1-1, with D perhaps matching TRBD1 (5 bases). The CDR3 end falls 4 residues outside the read, so it is completed with the germline J gene. Germline V gene sequence: CDR1 NSQYPW, CDR2 LRSPGD (reference sequence). The CDR3 is made up of 12 amino acids.

The table lists this clone with a few counts. Gene names are mouse gene names. The read terminates 4 residues before the CDR3 end, so the remaining end is supplied by the germline J gene. The V gene is TRBV1, the J gene TRBJ2-1; possibly TRBD1 for D (5 bases). CDR3 size: 16 residues. In germline, CDR1 is NSQYPW, CDR2 LRSPGD (reference sequence). CDR3 DNA (partial): TGCACCTGCAGTGCAGAAGAGAGGGCAGGGTTGGCT. Translation: CTCSAEERAGLA. The CDR3 in full is CTCSAEERAGLAEQFF.

The sample holds a few counts of this clone. Gene names are mouse gene names. The sequence runs out 4 residues before the end of the CDR3; the remainder is reconstructed from the germline J gene. This chain uses TRBV13-3 with TRBJ2-1; D gene unclear. The V end was cut by 4 bases, the J end by 1 base, with 9 bases between. Germline-derived CDR1 and CDR2 are NNHDY and SYVADS. The CDR3 totals 14 residues. The sequenced part of the CDR3 DNA is TGTGCCAGCAGTCTAGAACAAAACTATGCT. Encoded protein: CASSLEQNYA. The entire CDR3 sequence reads CASSLEQNYAEQFF.

This clone turned up a few times. Gene names are the mouse ones. Sequencing ends 4 residues short of the CDR3 end; the germline J gene provides the rest. The chain has TRBV13-3 and TRBJ1-1, with 10 nucleotides matching TRBD1. V trimming: 6 bases; J trimming: 2 bases; junction bases outside the gene matches: 7. Looked up from germline, CDR1 is NNHDY and CDR2 is SYVADS. CDR3 size: 15 residues. The CDR3 loop reads CASNRDRGRNTEVFF. Incomplete CDR3 DNA: TGTGCCAGCAACCGGGACAGGGGACGCAACACA.

This clone was recorded at least ten times. At residue 11, TCRdb's protein is not the same as the translated DNA, so the protein here was read from the DNA. Genes here carry mouse names. The read finishes 3 residues shy of the CDR3 end, and the germline J gene is used to complete it. This sample also contains other DNA sequences that code for the same CDR3. The V gene is TRBV1, the J gene TRBJ1-6; D may be TRBD1 (5 bases). TRBJ1-6 is known as an ORF, though its function is uncertain. The CDR3 runs 14 residues. CDR1 is NSQYPW, CDR2 LRSPGD, per germline (reference sequence). Deletions cut 4 bases from V and 4 bases from J, with 8 bases between. The CDR3 protein is CTCSGQGYNSPLYF. The CDR3 DNA, read in part, is TGCACCTGCAGTGGGCAGGGATATAATTCGCCC.

As regards this clone: The gene symbols are mouse symbols. From the germline J gene comes the end of the CDR3, since the read stops 4 residues before it. Other DNA sequences in the sample encode the same CDR3. The chain combines TRBV13-3 with TRBJ1-1; tentative D call: TRBD1 (5 bases). This CDR3 has 12 amino acids. From germline, CDR1 is NNHDY and CDR2 SYVADS. The CDR3 here is CASSPSGTEVFF. The sequenced part of the CDR3 DNA is TGTGCCAGCAGTCCCTCAGGGACA.

This clone was found a few times. Gene names denote mouse genes. CDR3: CASSDSPDTQYF. Partial CDR3 DNA: TGTGCCAGCAGTGACAGTCCGGAC. V and J are TRBV13-1 and TRBJ2-5; D is unresolved. Coverage ceases 4 residues before the CDR3 finishes, and the germline J gene fills in the end. The CDR3 contains 12 residues. Germline-derived CDR1 and CDR2 are NSHNY and SYGAGN.

There are a few counts of this clone. Mouse germline and gene names are used. Coverage ceases 4 residues before the CDR3 finishes, and the germline J gene fills in the end. This rearrangement joins TRBV13-3 to TRBJ2-5, with a weak D call TRBD1 (5 bases). The V end lost 2 bases, the J end lost 2 bases, and 12 bases lay between the germline ends. Germline values: CDR1 NNHDY, CDR2 SYVADS. CDR3 length: 15 residues. CDR3 loop: CASSDGRAGQDTQYF. Partial CDR3 DNA: TGTGCCAGCAGTGACGGCAGGGCGGGCCAAGAC.

Note on this clone: Gene names are mouse gene names. The read finishes 4 residues shy of the CDR3 end, and the germline J gene is used to complete it. The chain uses TRBV13-3 and TRBJ1-4; tentatively, D is TRBD1 (5 bases). Germline V gene sequence: CDR1 NNHDY, CDR2 SYVADS. The CDR3 is 15 amino acids. The V end was cut by 1 base, the J end by 0 bases, with 7 bases between. The CDR3 protein is CASSDNRISNERLFF. The CDR3 DNA, read in part, is TGTGCCAGCAGTGATAACAGGATTTCCAACGAA.

This clone was detected a few times. Gene labels here are mouse ones. Coverage ceases 4 residues before the CDR3 finishes, and the germline J gene fills in the end. The chain recombines TRBV13-1 with TRBJ1-4; a possible D gene is TRBD1 (6 bases). The germline V gene encodes CDR1 NSHNY and CDR2 SYGAGN. The V end was cut by 3 bases, the J end by 0 bases, with 9 bases between. The CDR3 is 15 residues long. The part of the CDR3 DNA that was read is TGTGCCAGCAGTGGTGGACAGCTTTCCAACGAA. Translated: CASSGGQLSNE. The whole CDR3 reads CASSGGQLSNERLFF.

With respect to this clone: The TCRdb protein fails to match the DNA translation at residue 11; the protein reported here was translated from the DNA. Gene names denote mouse genes. The missing CDR3 end, 3 residues past where the read stops, is filled in from the germline J gene. The chain is built from TRBV5 and TRBJ1-3, with D perhaps TRBD1 (5 bases). The CDR3 loop spans 14 amino acids. Germline V gene data show CDR1 as LGHNA and CDR2 as YNLKQL (reference sequence). The V and J ends lost 4 bases and 3 bases respectively, with 10 bases between them. The CDR3 DNA, read in part, is TGTGCCAGCAGCCGACTTGACAGTGGAAATACG. It codes for CASSRLDSGNT. In full, the CDR3 is CASSRLDSGNTLYF.

This clone has a handful of counts. Mouse gene names apply. The sequence runs out 4 residues before the end of the CDR3; the remainder is reconstructed from the germline J gene. The chain recombines TRBV13-3 with TRBJ2-7; the match to TRBD1 covers 9 bases. This CDR3 comprises 14 residues. Germline CDR1 reads NNHDY; CDR2 reads SYVADS. The CDR3 sequence: CASSGDRETYEQYF. The sequenced part of the CDR3 DNA is TGTGCCAGCAGTGGGGACAGGGAAACATAT.

As concerns this clone: Gene names and germline refer to mouse. The CDR3 end is not reached by the read, which stops 4 residues before it; the germline J gene fills it in. The chain combines TRBV29 with TRBJ2-4, with 11 nucleotides matching TRBD1. Germline CDR1 is MSHET and CDR2 is SYDVDS. The CDR3 runs 16 residues. The junction had 5 bases not matched to a gene; V was cut back by 4 bases and J by 2 bases. The CDR3 sequence is CASSSDRGRYQNTLYF. The covered CDR3 bases are TGTGCTAGCAGTTCGGACAGGGGGCGCTATCAAAAC.

A note on this clone: Mouse names are used for the genes. With the read ending 4 residues before the CDR3 end, the germline J gene is used to fill in that end. The chain carries TRBV19 and TRBJ2-3; D uncertain. The length of the CDR3 is 14 residues. V lost 6 bases and J 0 bases, leaving 11 bases between the germline ends. Looked up from germline, CDR1 is FNHDT and CDR2 is SITEND (reference sequence). The CDR3 spells CASTSGGSAETLYF. The CDR3 bases that were read are TGTGCCAGCACCTCAGGTGGTAGTGCAGAA.